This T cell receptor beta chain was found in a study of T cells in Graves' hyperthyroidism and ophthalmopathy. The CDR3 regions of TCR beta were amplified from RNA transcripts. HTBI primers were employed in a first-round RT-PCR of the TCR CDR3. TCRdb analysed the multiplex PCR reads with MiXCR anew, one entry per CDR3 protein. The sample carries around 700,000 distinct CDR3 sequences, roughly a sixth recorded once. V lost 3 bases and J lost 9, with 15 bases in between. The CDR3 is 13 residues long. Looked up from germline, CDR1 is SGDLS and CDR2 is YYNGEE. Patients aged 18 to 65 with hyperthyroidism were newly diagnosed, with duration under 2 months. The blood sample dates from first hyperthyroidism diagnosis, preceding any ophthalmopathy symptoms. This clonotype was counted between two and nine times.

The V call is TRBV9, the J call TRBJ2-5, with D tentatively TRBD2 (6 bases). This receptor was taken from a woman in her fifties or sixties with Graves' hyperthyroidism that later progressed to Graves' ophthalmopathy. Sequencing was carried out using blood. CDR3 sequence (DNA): TGTGCCAGCAGCGCAACCTGGGGGGAGGCCCAGTACTTC. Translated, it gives CASSATWGEAQYF.